The text below deals with one TCR beta chain. This clone showed up many times. Its cognate antigen has yet to be identified. No much larger clone exists at a distance of one base, and base qualities are not known. This record belongs to a study of metastatic and nonmetastatic thyroid tumors (dated by TCRdb to the early 2020s). Regarding the study in general: Repertoires from peripheral blood and from tumor or nodule tissue samples of malignant and benign thyroid patients were compared.

Receptor amplification or capture employed PCR. The instrument given in TCRdb is Illumina HiSeq 4000. High-throughput sequencing was used to profile the CDR3 region of the TCR beta-chain in every patient. In the original analysis: Drawing on CDR3 differences between clinicopathological groups, the researchers built a classifier meant to tell apart patients with distant-metastatic papillary thyroid cancer. The Shannon index was used to measure repertoire diversity, and the Morisita-Horn index was used to measure how similar tumor and blood repertoires were. In TCRdb, the public reads were trimmed at Q25 with fastp and aligned with MiXCR, with productive beta chains retained. What appears here as the V and J calls and clone size reflects TCRdb's work, not the paper's. The sample records 55,000 to 75,000 clones, around 19% of which are singletons. Of the sample, around 13% is held by the ten largest clones.

Relative to germline, V is missing 5 bases and J is missing 1 base, with 5 bases of the junction outside any gene match. Its CDR3 holds 14 amino acids, cysteine through phenylalanine. The sequence is cut down to CDR3 DNA, 42 bases in frame from base 1. The germline V gene (reference sequence) gives CDR1 as LNHNV and CDR2 as YYDKDF. No patient had received any treatment before thyroid surgery. Using T-cell receptor beta sequencing, the researchers looked back retrospectively at clinical samples from patients, gathered between about 2012 and 2018. The paper's findings and limits, for the study overall: TCR beta diversity was reported as significantly higher in malignant tumors than in benign nodules, in both blood and tumor samples.

Sequencing was performed on blood. The receptor comes from a female donor with papillary thyroid cancer or a benign thyroid nodule (not recorded which). Some clones in this sample may be carry-over from other donors' samples. Recombination linked TRBV15 to TRBJ2-7, with 7 bases aligning to TRBD1. The nucleotide sequence reads as follows: TGTGCCACCAGCGGACACAGGGGATCCTACGAGCAGTACTTC. Its translation reads: CATSGHRGSYEQYF.